This T cell receptor beta chain derives from a study of Ad26.COV2.S vaccination and SARS-CoV-2 variants. Whole-study results and caveats: After vaccination, substantial breadth of spike-specific CD8+ and CD4+ responses was reported. TCR breadth and depth estimates may have understated total T cell responses.

Remarks on this clone: What it binds is unknown.

As to treatment: about 20 received Ad26.COV2.S at low or high dose, single or two shots; a few received placebo; per-sample allocation not given. Collection of samples fell on day 63 after the first vaccine or placebo injection. The donor's status was that of an adult aged 18-55 years in Boston. The CDR3 spans 15 residues. CDR1 LNHNV and CDR2 YYDKDF come from the germline V gene (reference sequence). Trimming cost V 0 bases and J 0 bases, with 7 bases left between them. Profiled with immunoSEQ multiplex PCR; TCRdb holds only in-frame clones, not every one. There are about 400,000 clones in the sample; about nine tenths occur only once, and about 1.9% lies in the top ten.

The chain uses TRBV15 and TRBJ2-3, with no clear D. The receptor was isolated from a person aged 18-65 years who received the Ad26.COV2.S COVID-19 vaccine or a placebo. The sample was peripheral blood, taken in a trial of Ad26.COV2.S vaccine versus placebo. This chain's CDR3 is CATSRDRASTDTQYF. In DNA, the CDR3 is TGTGCCACCAGCAGAGATCGGGCGAGCACAGATACGCAGTATTTT. The full variable domain, rest sourced from reference TRBV15 and TRBJ2-3, is DAMVIQNPRYQVTQFGKPVTLSCSQTLNHNVMYWYQQKSSQAPKLLFHYYDKDFNNEADTPDNFQSRRPNTSFCFLDIRSPGLGDTAMYLCATSRDRASTDTQYFGPGTRLTVL.